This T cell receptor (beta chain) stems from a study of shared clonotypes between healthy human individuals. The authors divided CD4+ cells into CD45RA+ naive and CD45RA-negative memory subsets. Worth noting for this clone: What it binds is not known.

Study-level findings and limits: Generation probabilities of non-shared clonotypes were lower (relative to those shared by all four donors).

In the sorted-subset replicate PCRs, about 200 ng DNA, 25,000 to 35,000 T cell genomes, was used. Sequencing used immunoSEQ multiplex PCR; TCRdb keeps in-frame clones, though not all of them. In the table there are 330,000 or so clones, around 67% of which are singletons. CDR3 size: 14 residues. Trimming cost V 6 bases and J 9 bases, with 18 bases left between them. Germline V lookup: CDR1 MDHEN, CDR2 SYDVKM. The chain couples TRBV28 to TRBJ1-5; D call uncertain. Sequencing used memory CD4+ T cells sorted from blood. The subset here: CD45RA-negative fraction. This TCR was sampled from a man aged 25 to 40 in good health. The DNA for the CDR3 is TGTGCCAGCAGGGGGTTCAGGAGTTCGTCGCCCCAGCATTTT. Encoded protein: CASRGFRSSSPQHF.